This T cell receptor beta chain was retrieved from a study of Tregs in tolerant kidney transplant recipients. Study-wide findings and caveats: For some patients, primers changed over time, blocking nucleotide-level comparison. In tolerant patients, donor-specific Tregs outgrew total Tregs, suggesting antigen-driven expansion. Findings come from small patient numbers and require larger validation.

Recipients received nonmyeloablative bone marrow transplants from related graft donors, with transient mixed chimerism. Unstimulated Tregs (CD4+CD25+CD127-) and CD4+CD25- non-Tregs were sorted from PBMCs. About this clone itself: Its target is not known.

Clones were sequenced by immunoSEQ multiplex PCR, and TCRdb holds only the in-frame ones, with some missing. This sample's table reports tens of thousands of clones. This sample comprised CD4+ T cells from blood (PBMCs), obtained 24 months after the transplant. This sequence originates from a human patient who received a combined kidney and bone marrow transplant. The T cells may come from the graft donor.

Incomplete CDR3 DNA: TGTGCCAGCAGTTTAGGCAGGTATAGCACAGATACG. The encoded protein is CASSLGRYSTDT. The whole CDR3 sequence is CASSLGRYSTDTQYF. The chain combines TRBV7-3 with TRBJ2-3; D is ambiguous. The read terminates 3 residues ahead of where the CDR3 ends, so the germline J gene completes it. Trimming removed 6 bases from V and 0 bases from J, with 13 bases in between. CDR1 is SGHTA and CDR2 is FQGTGA in the germline V gene. CDR3 length: 15 amino acids.